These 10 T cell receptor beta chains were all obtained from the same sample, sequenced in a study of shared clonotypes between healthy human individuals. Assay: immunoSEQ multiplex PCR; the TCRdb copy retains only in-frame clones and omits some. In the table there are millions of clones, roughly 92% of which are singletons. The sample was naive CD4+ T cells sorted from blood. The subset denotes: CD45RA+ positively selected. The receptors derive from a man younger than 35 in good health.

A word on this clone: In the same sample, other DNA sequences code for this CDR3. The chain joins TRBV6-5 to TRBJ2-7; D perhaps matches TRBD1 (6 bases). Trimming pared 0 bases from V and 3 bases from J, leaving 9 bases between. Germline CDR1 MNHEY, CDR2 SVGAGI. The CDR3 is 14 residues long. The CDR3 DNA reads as TGTGCCAGCAGTTACTCGAGGGACAACTACGAGCAGTACTTC. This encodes CASSYSRDNYEQYF.

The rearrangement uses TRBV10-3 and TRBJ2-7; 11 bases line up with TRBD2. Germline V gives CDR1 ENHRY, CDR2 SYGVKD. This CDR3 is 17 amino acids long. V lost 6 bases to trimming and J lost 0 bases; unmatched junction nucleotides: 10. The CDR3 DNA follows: TGTGCCATCAGCGAGGGGACTAGCGGTGTGAGCTCCTACGAGCAGTACTTC. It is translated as CAISEGTSGVSSYEQYF.

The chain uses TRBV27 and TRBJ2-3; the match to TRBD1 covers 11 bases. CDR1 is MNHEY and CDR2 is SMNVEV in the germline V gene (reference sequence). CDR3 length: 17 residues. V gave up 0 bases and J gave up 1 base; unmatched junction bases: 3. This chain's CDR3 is CASSLSGQGARTDTQYF. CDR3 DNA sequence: TGTGCCAGCAGTTTATCTGGACAGGGGGCCCGCACAGATACGCAGTATTTT.

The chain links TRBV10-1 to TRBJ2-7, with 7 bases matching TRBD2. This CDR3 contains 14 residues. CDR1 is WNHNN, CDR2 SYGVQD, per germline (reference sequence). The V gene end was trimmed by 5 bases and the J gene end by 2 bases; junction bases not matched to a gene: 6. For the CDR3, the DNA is TGCGCCAGCAGTCCCCCGGGACTAACCTACGAGCAGTACTTC. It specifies CASSPPGLTYEQYF.

The CDR3 DNA is TGTGCCAGCAGAGCAGGGGCGTCCTACAATGAGCAGTTCTTC. This encodes CASRAGASYNEQFF. This chain connects TRBV6-1 to TRBJ2-1; D is perhaps TRBD1 (6 bases). V was shortened by 6 bases and J by 1 base, with 10 bases between the two germline ends. CDR3 length: 14 amino acids. Germline assignment: CDR1 MNHNS and CDR2 SASEGT.

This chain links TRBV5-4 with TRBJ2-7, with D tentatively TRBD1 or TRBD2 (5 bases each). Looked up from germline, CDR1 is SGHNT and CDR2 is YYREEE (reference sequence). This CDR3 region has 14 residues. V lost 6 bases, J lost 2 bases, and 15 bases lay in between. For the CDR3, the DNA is TGTGCCAGCACCGACAGTCGGGGAACCTACGAGCAGTACTTC. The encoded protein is CASTDSRGTYEQYF.

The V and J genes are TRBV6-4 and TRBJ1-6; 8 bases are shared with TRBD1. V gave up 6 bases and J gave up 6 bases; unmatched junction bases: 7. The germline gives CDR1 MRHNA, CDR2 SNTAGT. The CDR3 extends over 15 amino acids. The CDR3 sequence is CASRPGGSSNSPLHF. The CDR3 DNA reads TGTGCCAGCAGGCCAGGGGGCTCGAGTAATTCACCCCTCCACTTT.

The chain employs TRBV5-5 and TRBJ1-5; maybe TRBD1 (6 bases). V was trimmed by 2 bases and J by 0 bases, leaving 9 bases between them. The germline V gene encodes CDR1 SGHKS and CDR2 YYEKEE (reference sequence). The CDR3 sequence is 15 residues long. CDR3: CASSLGTNSNQPQHF. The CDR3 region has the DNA TGTGCCAGCAGCTTAGGGACAAATAGCAATCAGCCCCAGCATTTT.

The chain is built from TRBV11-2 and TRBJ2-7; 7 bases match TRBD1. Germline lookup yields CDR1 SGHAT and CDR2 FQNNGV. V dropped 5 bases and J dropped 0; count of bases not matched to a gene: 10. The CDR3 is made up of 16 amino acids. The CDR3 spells CASSNSGQQSSYEQYF. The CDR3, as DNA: TGTGCCAGCAGCAACTCGGGACAGCAGAGCTCCTACGAGCAGTACTTC. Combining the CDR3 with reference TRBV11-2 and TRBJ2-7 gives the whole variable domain EAGVAQSPRYKIIEKRQSVAFWCNPISGHATLYWYQQILGQGPKLLIQFQNNGVVDDSQLPKDRFSAERLKGVDSTLKIQPAKLEDSAVYLCASSNSGQQSSYEQYFGPGTRLTVT.

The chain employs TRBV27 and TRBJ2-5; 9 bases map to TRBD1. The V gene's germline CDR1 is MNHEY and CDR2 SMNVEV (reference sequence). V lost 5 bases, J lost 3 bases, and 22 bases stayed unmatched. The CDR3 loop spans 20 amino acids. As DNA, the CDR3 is TGTGCCAGCAGTCCCATCCGACAGGGGGGGCCGGTCATTTTCAAAGAGACCCAGTACTTC. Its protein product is CASSPIRQGGPVIFKETQYF.